Listed here are 5 T cell receptor beta chains from one sample, sequenced in a study of blood T cell repertoires in COVID-19. Produced via immunoSEQ multiplex PCR; TCRdb's table is partial and in-frame only. The profile shows about 160,000 clones, 92% of them singletons. Sequencing was carried out using peripheral blood. The source is a man aged 25-45 years with COVID-19, enrolled during active disease.

The chain joins TRBV9 to TRBJ1-3; the D is unclear. The V gene lost 3 bases and the J gene lost 0 bases, with 7 bases spanning the gap. This CDR3 is 14 amino acids long. Germline loops: CDR1 SGDLS, CDR2 YYNGEE. The CDR3 bases are TGTGCCAGCAGCGCCAGTCACTCTGGAAACACCATATATTTT. It encodes CASSASHSGNTIYF.

This chain joins TRBV7-3 and TRBJ1-6, with D unresolved. Germline assignment: CDR1 SGHTA and CDR2 FQGTGA. V was shortened by 2 bases and J by 7 bases, with 6 bases between the two germline ends. The CDR3 has 13 residues. In DNA form, the CDR3 reads TGTGCCAGCAGCTTAGGAGGGAATTCACCCCTCCACTTT. It is translated as CASSLGGNSPLHF. Variable domain in full (rest from reference TRBV7-3 and TRBJ1-6): GAGVSQTPSNKVTEKGKYVELRCDPISGHTALYWYRQSLGQGPEFLIYFQGTGAADDSGLPNDRFFAVRPEGSVSTLKIQRTERGDSAVYLCASSLGGNSPLHFGNGTRLTVT.

The rearrangement links TRBV9 to TRBJ2-7, with 11 bases identical to TRBD1. With V trimmed by 0 bases and J by 3 bases, 2 bases remained unmatched. The V gene's germline CDR1 is SGDLS and CDR2 YYNGEE. The CDR3 covers 15 residues. CDR3 in amino acids: CASSVGTGGYYEQYF. The CDR3 bases are TGTGCCAGCAGCGTAGGGACAGGGGGCTACTACGAGCAGTACTTC.

The V gene is TRBV2, the J gene TRBJ2-7, with 8 bases lining up with TRBD1. The V gene end was trimmed by 7 bases and the J gene end by 6 bases; junction bases not matched to a gene: 5. The germline V gene encodes CDR1 SNHLY and CDR2 FYNNEI. CDR3 length: 12 residues. CDR3 nucleotides: TGTGCCAGCACCCTGGACAGGGTCGAGCAGTACTTC. It specifies CASTLDRVEQYF.

The chain is built from TRBV9 and TRBJ2-1, with a weak D call TRBD1 (6 bases). Germline V gene data show CDR1 as SGDLS and CDR2 as YYNGEE. This CDR3 comprises 15 residues. The V gene lost 0 bases and the J gene lost 6 bases, with 13 bases spanning the gap. The CDR3 here is CASSVVGGNLNEQFF. The CDR3 region has the DNA TGTGCCAGCAGCGTAGTAGGGGGAAACCTCAATGAGCAGTTCTTC. The complete variable domain, with remaining parts taken from reference TRBV9 and TRBJ2-1, reads DSGVTQTPKHLITATGQRVTLRCSPRSGDLSVYWYQQSLDQGLQFLIQYYNGEERAKGNILERFSAQQFPDLHSELNLSSLELGDSALYFCASSVVGGNLNEQFFGPGTRLTVL.